A selection of T cell receptor beta chains follows, all from one sample in a study of blood T cell repertoires in COVID-19. Using immunoSEQ multiplex PCR, the repertoire was profiled, and TCRdb retains in-frame clones only, with some absent. The sample has around 100,000 clones; over 80% are singletons. The sequenced sample consisted of peripheral blood. These receptors all stem from a man between 50 and 59 years old with active or convalescent COVID-19. The CDR3 runs from the conserved cysteine through the conserved F or W. The D gene is left open where the match is weak. For some rows the clone size is stated as once, few or many, or as a class when expanded; others skip it.

clone size: .
V gene: TRBV5-1
D gene: TRBD2
J gene: TRBJ2-1
CDR3 protein: CASSLNLRASGYNEQFF
CDR3 DNA: TGCGCCAGCAGCTTAAATTTAAGGGCTAGCGGTTACAATGAGCAGTTCTTC

clone size: .
V gene: TRBV19
D gene: .
J gene: TRBJ2-7
CDR3 protein: CASSIGQASYEQYF
CDR3 DNA: TGTGCCAGTAGTATTGGGCAGGCCTCCTACGAGCAGTACTTC

clone size: .
V gene: TRBV6-5
D gene: .
J gene: TRBJ1-6
CDR3 protein: CASSYSPSSYNSPLHF
CDR3 DNA: TGTGCCAGCAGTTACTCCCCGAGCTCCTATAATTCACCCCTCCACTTT

clone size: few
V gene: TRBV6-6
D gene: .
J gene: TRBJ2-7
CDR3 protein: CASSLGSDNEQYF
CDR3 DNA: TGTGCCAGCAGTTTGGGCTCCGATAACGAGCAGTACTTC

clone size: few
V gene: TRBV7-7
D gene: TRBD2
J gene: TRBJ2-1
CDR3 protein: CASGPLAGVSNEQFF
CDR3 DNA: TGTGCTAGCGGCCCCCTAGCGGGAGTATCAAATGAGCAGTTCTTC

clone size: .
V gene: TRBV5-4
D gene: TRBD2
J gene: TRBJ2-7
CDR3 protein: CASSRGGGASTSYEQYF
CDR3 DNA: TGTGCCAGCAGCCGTGGGGGAGGGGCGTCTACCTCCTACGAGCAGTACTTC

clone size: .
V gene: TRBV11-2
D gene: TRBD2
J gene: TRBJ2-7
CDR3 protein: CASSPTLGGGTYEQYF
CDR3 DNA: TGTGCCAGCAGCCCAACCCTTGGCGGGGGAACCTACGAGCAGTACTTC

clone size: .
V gene: TRBV19
D gene: TRBD1
J gene: TRBJ1-2
CDR3 protein: CASSIGQGRGYSNYGYTF
CDR3 DNA: TGTGCCAGTAGTATAGGTCAAGGCAGGGGGTACTCTAACTATGGCTACACCTTC

clone size: .
V gene: TRBV9
D gene: TRBD2
J gene: TRBJ2-2
CDR3 protein: CASSASSGNTGELFF
CDR3 DNA: TGTGCCAGCAGCGCCTCTAGCGGGAACACCGGGGAGCTGTTTTTT

clone size: .
V gene: TRBV11-2
D gene: .
J gene: TRBJ1-1
CDR3 protein: CASSLDSSGGAEAFF
CDR3 DNA: TGTGCCAGCAGCTTAGATTCCTCGGGGGGGGCTGAAGCTTTCTTT

clone size: once
V gene: TRBV27
D gene: .
J gene: TRBJ1-1
CDR3 protein: CASTGEGTEAFF
CDR3 DNA: TGTGCCTCTACCGGGGAGGGCACTGAAGCTTTCTTT

clone size: .
V gene: TRBV15
D gene: .
J gene: TRBJ1-5
CDR3 protein: CATSSHSNQPQHF
CDR3 DNA: TGTGCCACCAGCAGCCATAGCAATCAGCCCCAGCATTTT

clone size: .
V gene: TRBV10-3
D gene: TRBD2
J gene: TRBJ2-7
CDR3 protein: CAIKSAGAVGEQYF
CDR3 DNA: TGTGCCATCAAATCCGCGGGAGCAGTAGGCGAGCAGTACTTC

clone size: .
V gene: TRBV2
D gene: .
J gene: TRBJ2-1
CDR3 protein: CASRFGLGRNEQFF
CDR3 DNA: TGTGCCAGCAGGTTCGGACTGGGTCGCAATGAGCAGTTCTTC

clone size: .
V gene: TRBV24-1
D gene: .
J gene: TRBJ1-1
CDR3 protein: CATSDPRGWTFF
CDR3 DNA: TGTGCCACCAGTGACCCACGAGGGTGGACTTTCTTT

clone size: .
V gene: TRBV18
D gene: .
J gene: TRBJ2-1
CDR3 protein: CASSPPGRHRANEQFF
CDR3 DNA: TGTGCCAGCTCACCACCGGGGCGCCATCGCGCCAATGAGCAGTTCTTC

clone size: .
V gene: TRBV20-1
D gene: .
J gene: TRBJ2-3
CDR3 protein: CSAPKRDTQYF
CDR3 DNA: TGCAGTGCCCCCAAGAGAGATACGCAGTATTTT

clone size: .
V gene: TRBV6-5
D gene: TRBD1
J gene: TRBJ1-3
CDR3 protein: CASSRTGGGGNTIYF
CDR3 DNA: TGTGCCAGCAGTCGCACAGGGGGAGGTGGAAACACCATATATTTT

clone size: once
V gene: TRBV19
D gene: .
J gene: TRBJ2-1
CDR3 protein: CASNSPDEQFF
CDR3 DNA: TGTGCCAGTAATTCTCCTGATGAGCAGTTCTTC

clone size: .
V gene: TRBV19
D gene: .
J gene: TRBJ1-2
CDR3 protein: CASSARTETNYGYTF
CDR3 DNA: TGTGCCAGTAGTGCTAGAACGGAAACTAACTATGGCTACACCTTC

clone size: .
V gene: TRBV18
D gene: TRBD2
J gene: TRBJ2-7
CDR3 protein: CASSTGLVSYEQYF
CDR3 DNA: TGTGCCAGCTCAACGGGACTAGTATCCTACGAGCAGTACTTC

clone size: .
V gene: TRBV4-1
D gene: .
J gene: TRBJ1-5
CDR3 protein: CASSHVGGGGNQPQHF
CDR3 DNA: TGCGCCAGCAGCCATGTAGGGGGGGGCGGCAATCAGCCCCAGCATTTT

clone size: .
V gene: TRBV2
D gene: TRBD2
J gene: TRBJ2-1
CDR3 protein: CASVYGRAYYNEQFF
CDR3 DNA: TGTGCCAGCGTTTACGGGAGGGCCTACTACAATGAGCAGTTCTTC

clone size: .
V gene: TRBV12-3/TRBV12-4
D gene: .
J gene: TRBJ1-1
CDR3 protein: CASSLAGLAFF
CDR3 DNA: TGTGCCAGCAGTTTGGCGGGGTTAGCTTTCTTT

clone size: .
V gene: TRBV11-3
D gene: TRBD1
J gene: TRBJ2-7
CDR3 protein: CASSFPISRGTVSYEQYF
CDR3 DNA: TGTGCCAGCAGCTTCCCCATTAGTAGAGGGACAGTATCCTACGAGCAGTACTTC

clone size: .
V gene: TRBV5-4
D gene: TRBD1
J gene: TRBJ1-1
CDR3 protein: CASSLRTGPGLAFF
CDR3 DNA: TGTGCCAGCAGCTTGAGGACAGGGCCTGGTTTAGCTTTCTTT

clone size: .
V gene: TRBV5-6
D gene: TRBD2
J gene: TRBJ2-3
CDR3 protein: CASSDLSGRTRGTDTQYF
CDR3 DNA: TGTGCCAGCAGCGACCTTAGCGGGAGAACGAGAGGCACAGATACGCAGTATTTT

clone size: .
V gene: TRBV6-5
D gene: TRBD2
J gene: TRBJ2-1
CDR3 protein: CASRTSGTDEQFF
CDR3 DNA: TGTGCCTCCCGGACTAGCGGGACTGATGAGCAGTTCTTC

clone size: .
V gene: TRBV2
D gene: TRBD1
J gene: TRBJ1-3
CDR3 protein: CASEGGQGSGNTIYF
CDR3 DNA: TGTGCCAGCGAGGGGGGACAGGGGTCTGGAAACACCATATATTTT

clone size: .
V gene: TRBV5-1
D gene: TRBD2
J gene: TRBJ2-1
CDR3 protein: CASCGLAGEGEQFF
CDR3 DNA: TGCGCCAGCTGTGGGCTAGCGGGAGAAGGAGAGCAGTTCTTC

clone size: once
V gene: TRBV4-2
D gene: .
J gene: TRBJ2-7
CDR3 protein: CASSQEGRKPYEQYF
CDR3 DNA: TGTGCCAGCAGCCAAGAAGGCAGGAAACCCTACGAGCAGTACTTC

clone size: few
V gene: TRBV11-2
D gene: .
J gene: TRBJ1-4
CDR3 protein: CASSVGGVGEKLFF
CDR3 DNA: TGTGCCAGCAGCGTGGGGGGAGTTGGAGAAAAACTGTTTTTT